This entry concerns a single T cell receptor (beta chain). Its target antigen remains unknown. No clone much larger than this one lies a single base away; base qualities are absent. Participants in the prospective study were aged roughly 18 to 100 years, lived in under 30 United States geographic areas, and enrolled through a virtual design. In the prospective study, cohorts were assigned on the basis of participant-reported clinical history obtained from a screening survey and a study questionnaire. Recovered participants in ImmuneRACE Cohort 3 were defined as having two consecutive negative NP/OP PCR tests, clearance from a healthcare professional, or resolution of symptoms. Mobile phlebotomists in the prospective study collected whole blood, serum and a nasopharyngeal or oropharyngeal swab from every participant. Over an approximately 2-month period, participants in the prospective study had the option of providing additional blood draws and questionnaires. Before DNA extraction, blood samples from the prospective study were shipped at room temperature or frozen.

Spanning cysteine to phenylalanine, the CDR3 consists of 14 amino acids. The sequence is cut down to CDR3 DNA, 42 bases in frame from base 1. V is reduced by 0 bases and J by 3 bases, leaving a spacing of 4 bases between them. As encoded in the germline V gene, CDR1 is KGHDR while CDR2 is SFDVKD. The source of the sample is a study of blood T cell repertoires in COVID-19 (TCRdb year 2020). Notes on the research overall: The collaborator samples originated in the United States, Italy and Spain and spanned the acute and convalescent phases of COVID-19. The repertoires were released in a freely available public database meant as a resource for research on the immune response to SARS-CoV-2. The dataset comprised deeply sampled blood TCRbeta repertoires from subjects exposed to, actively infected with, or recovered from COVID-19. The material from the prospective study consisted of cDNA or gDNA derived from T cells, B-cell-depleted T cells, or PBMCs. The samples were drawn from two sources: the first 160 participants of the ongoing ImmuneRACE study, and 1,200 or so subjects contributed by 6 global collaborators. The sample metadata nearly always contained a de-identified subject ID, COVID-19 status, age in years and sex. Where available, HLA class I and class II types were obtained from metadata supplied by the sample provider rather than from assay-based typing. On the study overall, not on this receptor specifically: The quantity of clinical and demographic metadata differed by source and by participant and was supplied without curation.

TCRbeta CDR3 regions were amplified from genomic DNA by means of the immunoSEQ Assay, a bias-controlled multiplex PCR. Under the source paper's analysis protocol: The number of nucleated cells in each sample was estimated by amplification of reference gene primers within the assay. To quantify the absolute abundance of each unique TCRbeta CDR3 rearrangement, sequence reads were collapsed and filtered. For each sample, productive Simpson clonality was calculated by taking the square root of Simpson's diversity index across productive rearrangements. In its TCRdb copy, this immuneACCESS table keeps in-frame sequences only and misses some clones. Where compared with another copy, unresolved V genes explain less than half of these, and the others have no known cause. That table gives V, J and clone size, and the DNA gave D and trimming. This sample holds 150,000 to 200,000 clones; about 90% were observed only once. Together, the top ten hold around 2.1% of the sample.

Sequencing input: PBMCs or T cells enriched from blood (not recorded which). The receptor's source is a woman aged 25 to 39 who had recovered from COVID-19. The rearranged chain carries TRBV24-1 and TRBJ2-2, with no D gene named confidently. The nucleotide sequence is TGTGCCACCAGTGATTTGCGGGACACCGGGGAGCTGTTTTTT. Translated, this gives CATSDLRDTGELFF.